The sequence of this T cell receptor (beta chain) was determined in a study of somatic mutations in cytotoxic T cells in rheumatoid arthritis. Study background: Patients had 30 ml EDTA blood drawn right after diagnosis, before any treatment.

Turning to this clone: Its antigen is currently unknown.

Study results and limitations: Compared with age-matched healthy controls, rheumatoid arthritis patients did not differ significantly in CD8+ T-cell clonality. Unknown were the antigen targets of the expanded CD8+ clones.

The table came from immunoSEQ multiplex PCR; TCRdb's copy has only in-frame clones and leaves some out. The data hold approximately 11,000 clones, with roughly 78% observed a single time. The V end lost 2 bases, the J end lost 3 bases, and 11 bases lay between the germline ends. The CDR3 sequence is 14 residues long. From germline, CDR1 is SEHNR and CDR2 FQNEAQ (reference sequence). The genes are TRBV7-9 and TRBJ2-7, with D perhaps TRBD1 (6 bases). The sample taken for sequencing was CD8+ T cells sorted from blood. The source is an adult with rheumatoid arthritis. The CDR3 protein is CASSLTGPYYEQYF. The CDR3, as DNA: TGTGCCAGCAGCTTAACAGGGCCCTACTACGAGCAGTACTTC.